A selection of T cell receptor beta chains follows, all from one sample in a study of CD8 T cells in Susac syndrome. A single record per CDR3 protein comes from TCRdb applying MiXCR to the immunoSEQ multiplex PCR reads. Of 120,000 or so distinct CDR3 sequences in the sample, roughly 96% were seen once. Specimen: CD4+ T cells from PBMCs. These receptors all come from a human donor in good health. The CDR3 runs from the conserved cysteine through the conserved F or W. D genes are given only for firm matches. Where a row states a size, it is once, few, many or the class of an expanded clone; other rows omit it.

V gene	J gene	D gene	clone size	CDR3 DNA	CDR3 protein
TRBV24-1	TRBJ2-5	-	-	TGTGCCACCAGTGACTTAATCACCCGGACCCAGTACTTC	CATSDLITRTQYF
TRBV6-5	TRBJ1-2	TRBD1	-	TGTGCCAGCAGTTACGTCCCGGGACAGGGGAATGGCTACACCTTC	CASSYVPGQGNGYTF
TRBV12-3/TRBV12-4	TRBJ1-1	-	-	TGTGCCAGCACCCGAAGTTCCCTGGAAGCTTTCTTT	CASTRSSLEAFF
TRBV18	TRBJ2-3	-	-	TGTGCCAGCTCACCGGACAGCCGCACAGATACGCAGTATTTT	CASSPDSRTDTQYF
TRBV7-9	TRBJ2-3	-	-	TGTGCCAGCAGCACCCTTAGCACAGATACGCAGTATTTT	CASSTLSTDTQYF
TRBV6-5	TRBJ1-3	-	-	TGTGCCAGCAGACGGACGTTATCTGGAAACACCATATATTTT	CASRRTLSGNTIYF
TRBV27	TRBJ2-3	TRBD2	-	TGTGCCAGCAGTCCCTGGAATCGCGGGAGGACCCGGGGCACAGATACGCAGTATTTT	CASSPWNRGRTRGTDTQYF
TRBV29-1	TRBJ2-1	TRBD1	-	TGCAGCGTTAGTCCCGGGACAGGGTACAATGAGCAGTTCTTC	CSVSPGTGYNEQFF
TRBV5-4	TRBJ2-7	TRBD2	-	TGTGCCAGCAGCTTGGCCGGGGGGAGGCACGAGCAGTACTTC	CASSLAGGRHEQYF
TRBV3-1	TRBJ1-2	-	-	TGTGCCAGCAGCCAAGGGGAAAACTATGGCTACACCTTC	CASSQGENYGYTF
TRBV5-1	TRBJ2-7	TRBD1	once	TGCGCCAGCAGCCCGGACAGGGGGATGTACGAGCAGTACTTC	CASSPDRGMYEQYF